These 8 T cell receptor beta chains share one sample of origin, sequenced in a study of CD4 T cells in relation to SARS-CoV-2 and coronaviruses. Profiling relied on immunoSEQ multiplex PCR, and the TCRdb table lists in-frame clones only, not all of them. The repertoire holds 50,000 to 70,000 clones, approximately 90% seen once, with 0.3% to 0.5% in the top ten. The material sequenced was naive CD4+ T cells from PBMCs. Specified subset: naive CD4+ T cells isolated by negative enrichment. The source of these receptors is an adult with COVID-19.

J is TRBJ2-3 and V is TRBV27, with 9 bases identical to TRBD2. This CDR3 region has 17 residues. CDR1 MNHEY and CDR2 SMNVEV come from the germline V gene (reference sequence). The ends lost 5 bases at V and 1 base at J; junction bases unmatched: 10. In DNA form, the CDR3 reads TGTGCCAGCAGTGTAGGCCCCCTAGCGGGACGCACAGATACGCAGTATTTT. This sequence encodes CASSVGPLAGRTDTQYF.

The J gene is TRBJ1-1, the V gene TRBV30; 9 positions agree with TRBD1. The CDR3 runs 14 residues. CDR1 and CDR2 from the germline V gene are GTSNPN and SVGIG (reference sequence). V dropped 0 bases and J dropped 5; count of bases not matched to a gene: 4. In nucleotides, the CDR3 is TGTGCCTGGAGTGTACAGGGGGCTCGAACTGAAGCTTTCTTT. It codes for CAWSVQGARTEAFF.

The genes are TRBV25-1 and TRBJ2-2; TRBD2 matches 9 bases. Germline V gene lookup returns CDR1 MGHDK and CDR2 SYGVNS. The CDR3 length is 14 residues. Trimming at V came to 7 bases and at J to 4 bases, leaving 4 bases not matched to a gene. CDR3 bases: TGTGCCAGCAACCTAGCGGGAAGCACCGGGGAGCTGTTTTTT. Translated: CASNLAGSTGELFF.

The rearrangement links TRBV7-9 to TRBJ2-2; no reliable D call. Germline CDR1 is SEHNR and CDR2 is FQNEAQ (reference sequence). V gave up 2 bases and J gave up 1 base, with 14 bases separating them. The CDR3 loop spans 17 amino acids. The CDR3 DNA follows: TGTGCCAGCAGCTTATCAGCAAGGGTTGGGAACACCGGGGAGCTGTTTTTT. Amino acids: CASSLSARVGNTGELFF.

Only one count was recorded for this clone. The chain uses TRBV4-2 and TRBJ2-3; either TRBD1 or TRBD2 may supply D (5 bases each). CDR3 length equals 14 residues. Trimming removed 4 bases at V and 2 bases at J, with 10 bases between. Germline V gives CDR1 LGHNA, CDR2 YNFKEQ. CDR3 residues: CASSPGTNTDTQYF. DNA for the CDR3: TGTGCCAGCAGCCCCGGGACGAACACAGATACGCAGTATTTT.

The gene calls are TRBV28 and TRBJ2-2, with D uncertain. The ends were cut back, 8 bases at V and 4 bases at J, with 14 bases in the middle. This CDR3 comprises 14 residues. Germline values: CDR1 MDHEN, CDR2 SYDVKM. CDR3: CASASPEFTGELFF. CDR3 DNA sequence: TGTGCCAGCGCCTCCCCAGAGTTCACCGGGGAGCTGTTTTTT.

This CDR3 is CASRRSSAGYGYTF. Written as DNA, the CDR3 is TGTGCCAGCAGGCGGTCTAGTGCCGGCTATGGCTACACCTTC. The chain employs TRBV2 and TRBJ1-2; D ambiguous. This CDR3 has 14 residues. Trimming cost V 6 bases and J 4 bases, with 15 bases left between them. CDR1 is SNHLY, CDR2 FYNNEI, per germline.

V gene TRBV2 combines with J gene TRBJ2-7; 12 bases align to TRBD2. V lost 2 bases and J lost 3; bases outside the gene matches: 2. Per germline, CDR1 SNHLY and CDR2 FYNNEI. This CDR3 spans 15 amino acids. The CDR3: CASSERLAGVYEQYF. The CDR3 DNA is TGTGCCAGCAGTGAAAGACTAGCGGGAGTCTACGAGCAGTACTTC.